A single sample is the source of the 24 T cell receptor beta chains below, sequenced in a study of cytomegalovirus exposure and HLA in healthy donors. The PCR contained 60 Vbeta and 13 Jbeta primers. Only in-frame clones appear in the TCRdb table, and some are missing; sequencing was by immunoSEQ multiplex PCR. The sample has approximately 170,000 clones; about three quarters are singletons. The sequenced sample consisted of PBMCs. The receptors come from a female donor in good health and CMV-seronegative.

This chain links TRBV4-3 with TRBJ1-4, with a tentative D call TRBD1 (6 bases). This CDR3 is built from 16 residues. Trimming stripped 4 bases from V and 6 bases from J, with 18 bases between. Germline-derived CDR1 and CDR2 are LGHNA and YSLEER. CDR3 nucleotide sequence: TGCGCCAGCAGCCCTTCCCGGGACACTGGGGATGAAAAACTGTTTTTT. This gives the protein CASSPSRDTGDEKLFF.

V and J are TRBV4-1 and TRBJ2-1; a possible D gene is TRBD1 (5 bases). In germline, CDR1 is MGHRA, CDR2 YSYEKL. V lost 1 base, J lost 9 bases, and 7 bases lay in between. This CDR3 spans 12 amino acids. CDR3 residues: CASSQGGSEQFF. The CDR3, as DNA: TGCGCCAGCAGCCAAGGGGGCAGTGAGCAGTTCTTC.

The CDR3: CASSPGSSAYNEQFF. The DNA for the CDR3 is TGTGCCAGCTCACCAGGGAGTTCCGCCTACAATGAGCAGTTCTTC. The chain carries TRBV18 and TRBJ2-1; D may be TRBD2 (5 bases). The CDR3 is 15 amino acids. The V end lost 2 bases, the J end lost 2 bases, and 10 bases lay between the germline ends. Germline lookup yields CDR1 KGHSH and CDR2 LQKENI.

The chain uses TRBV7-8 and TRBJ1-5, with 8 bases matching TRBD1. Germline values: CDR1 SGHVS, CDR2 FQNEAQ. This CDR3 region has 18 residues. V was pared by 0 bases and J by 7 bases, with 14 bases of the junction left unmatched. CDR3 sequence reads: CASSLAFELGTGIQPQHF. The CDR3 coding sequence is TGTGCCAGCAGCTTAGCGTTCGAGCTTGGGACAGGTATCCAGCCCCAGCATTTT.

The gene calls are TRBV18 and TRBJ1-1, with D possibly TRBD1 on 5 matching bases. The V and J ends lost 5 bases and 0 bases respectively, with 13 bases between them. The CDR3 is made up of 15 amino acids. The germline CDR1 and CDR2 sequences are KGHSH and LQKENI. The CDR3 DNA reads as TGTGCCAGCTCAATTGGGGCGGAGATGAACACTGAAGCTTTCTTT. Amino acids: CASSIGAEMNTEAFF. The full variable domain, with the rest looked up from reference TRBV18 and TRBJ1-1, is NAGVMQNPRHLVRRRGQEARLRCSPMKGHSHVYWYRQLPEEGLKFMVYLQKENIIDESGMPKERFSAEFPKEGPSILRIQQVVRGDSAAYFCASSIGAEMNTEAFFGQGTRLTVV.

The chain has TRBV29-1 and TRBJ2-5; D possibly corresponds to TRBD1 (6 bases). The CDR3 has 12 residues. The V end lost 5 bases, the J end lost 5 bases, and 12 bases lay between the germline ends. The germline V gene encodes CDR1 SQVTM and CDR2 ANQGSEA. The CDR3 is CSVLQGAETQYF. The CDR3, as DNA: TGCAGCGTTTTACAGGGTGCGGAGACCCAGTACTTC.

V usage is TRBV6-5 and J usage is TRBJ2-1; possibly TRBD2 for D (6 bases). Trimming shortened V by 0 bases and J by 5 bases, and 11 bases separated the two germline ends. Germline lookup yields CDR1 MNHEY and CDR2 SVGAGI. The CDR3 is 15 residues long. CDR3 protein: CASSYSRDFNNEQFF. The CDR3 region has the DNA TGTGCCAGCAGTTACTCGAGGGACTTCAACAATGAGCAGTTCTTC.

V is TRBV6-6 and J is TRBJ2-1; D not resolved. Between the trimmed V and J ends, which lost 7 bases and 7 bases, there was a span of 8 bases. From germline, CDR1 is MNHNY and CDR2 SVGAGI (reference sequence). The length of the CDR3 is 11 residues. CDR3 amino acids: CASTLLNEQFF. In DNA, the CDR3 is TGTGCCAGCACCCTGTTGAATGAGCAGTTCTTC.

The gene calls are TRBV4-2 and TRBJ2-5; 8 nucleotides match TRBD2. The assigned J gene may be wrong: the sequence end matches TRBJ2-7 better. Per the germline V gene, CDR1 is LGHNA and CDR2 is YNFKEQ. The CDR3 sequence is 16 residues long. The CDR3 loop is CASSRRGGREGYEQYF. The CDR3 DNA is TGTGCCAGCAGCCGACGGGGGGGTCGGGAGGGTTACGAGCAGTACTTC.

This sequence joins TRBV5-4 and TRBJ1-6, with 9 bases aligning to TRBD1. Trimming removed 4 bases from V and 4 bases from J; junction bases left unmatched: 9. Germline V gene data show CDR1 as SGHNT and CDR2 as YYREEE (reference sequence). The CDR3 contains 17 residues. The CDR3: CASSPGQGLDYNSPLHF. The CDR3 nucleotides read TGTGCCAGCAGCCCCGGACAGGGGTTAGATTATAATTCACCCCTCCACTTT.

V is TRBV6-1 and J is TRBJ2-7, with 13 bases matching TRBD2. Trimming cost V 4 bases and J 4 bases; bases outside gene matches: 4. The CDR3 is made up of 15 amino acids. CDR1 MNHNS and CDR2 SASEGT come from the germline V gene. The CDR3 loop reads CASSAGTSGTYEQYF. The CDR3 nucleotides are TGTGCCAGCAGTGCCGGGACTAGCGGGACTTACGAGCAGTACTTC.

The chain uses TRBV7-6 and TRBJ1-3, with D perhaps matching TRBD1 (5 bases). The CDR3 covers 15 residues. Trimming pared 1 base from V and 0 bases from J, leaving 7 bases between. Germline V gives CDR1 SGHVS, CDR2 FNYEAQ. CDR3 in DNA: TGTGCCAGCAGCTTAGTGGGGCACTCTGGAAACACCATATATTTT. Amino acids: CASSLVGHSGNTIYF.

CDR3 loop: CASSLYRGEGTEAFF. DNA of the CDR3: TGCGCCAGCAGCCTATACAGGGGCGAGGGCACTGAAGCTTTCTTT. The chain joins TRBV4-3 to TRBJ1-1; the match to TRBD1 covers 7 bases. This CDR3 has 15 residues. Looked up from germline, CDR1 is LGHNA and CDR2 is YSLEER. V gave up 4 bases and J gave up 4 bases; unmatched junction bases: 9.

V usage is TRBV27 and J usage is TRBJ1-1; 8 positions match TRBD1. With 4 bases clipped from V and 0 bases from J, the junction kept 4 bases outside the gene matches. The CDR3 consists of 15 residues. CDR1 is MNHEY and CDR2 is SMNVEV in the germline V gene (reference sequence). The CDR3 coding sequence is TGTGCCAGCAGTTCAGGACAGGGACTGAACACTGAAGCTTTCTTT. This sequence encodes CASSSGQGLNTEAFF.

The chain has TRBV11-2 and TRBJ2-2; 13 bases match TRBD2. The CDR3 runs to 16 residues. Germline assignment: CDR1 SGHAT and CDR2 FQNNGV. Trimming cost V 1 base and J 7 bases; bases outside gene matches: 3. The CDR3, as DNA: TGTGCCAGCAGCTTAGGACTAGCGGGGGGAGTCGGGGAGCTGTTTTTT. Its translation: CASSLGLAGGVGELFF. Filled out from reference TRBV11-2 and TRBJ2-2, the complete variable domain reads EAGVAQSPRYKIIEKRQSVAFWCNPISGHATLYWYQQILGQGPKLLIQFQNNGVVDDSQLPKDRFSAERLKGVDSTLKIQPAKLEDSAVYLCASSLGLAGGVGELFFGEGSRLTVL.

The V call is TRBV9, the J call TRBJ2-5; 11 nucleotides align to TRBD1. CDR3 length: 15 amino acids. V lost 3 bases to trimming and J lost 2 bases; unmatched junction nucleotides: 3. Germline loops: CDR1 SGDLS, CDR2 YYNGEE. CDR3 amino acids: CASSARDRGQETQYF. In DNA form, the CDR3 reads TGTGCCAGCAGCGCCCGGGACAGGGGGCAAGAGACCCAGTACTTC.

The chain uses TRBV7-6 and TRBJ1-3; D not certain. V gave up 5 bases and J gave up 4 bases, with 9 bases separating them. The germline V gene encodes CDR1 SGHVS and CDR2 FNYEAQ. This CDR3 is built from 13 residues. CDR3 sequence: CASSPRRGNTIYF. CDR3 nucleotide sequence: TGTGCCAGCAGCCCCCGGCGGGGAAACACCATATATTTT.

The chain links TRBV5-1 to TRBJ2-1, with 9 bases identical to TRBD1. The V gene's germline CDR1 is SGHRS and CDR2 YFSETQ. The CDR3 contains 15 residues. V lost 2 bases, J lost 5 bases, and 5 bases stayed unmatched. CDR3 nucleotide sequence: TGCGCCAGCAGCTTATGGGACAGGGACGACAATGAGCAGTTCTTC. Translation gives CASSLWDRDDNEQFF.

V gene TRBV28 combines with J gene TRBJ1-5; a weak D match, TRBD1 (6 bases). The V gene lost 4 bases and the J gene lost 5 bases, with 12 bases spanning the gap. The CDR3 is made up of 14 amino acids. The germline V gene encodes CDR1 MDHEN and CDR2 SYDVKM. The CDR3 DNA reads as TGTGCCAGCAGTTACAGGGCCGGGGATCAGCCCCAGCATTTT. This translates into CASSYRAGDQPQHF.

V and J are TRBV30 and TRBJ1-1; D gene unclear. Germline assignment: CDR1 GTSNPN and CDR2 SVGIG (reference sequence). V shed 0 bases and J shed 10 bases, with 12 bases lying between them. CDR3 length: 12 amino acids. The CDR3 bases are TGTGCCTGGAGTGTAGGCGGCCCGGGAGCTTTCTTT. Its protein is CAWSVGGPGAFF.

CDR3 bases: TGTGCCAGCAGCTTTGGGACAGGGGGTAATGAAAAACTGTTTTTT. This encodes CASSFGTGGNEKLFF. The chain has TRBV5-8 and TRBJ1-4, with TRBD1 identical over 11 bases. J gave up 4 bases and V 2 bases, and 1 base lay outside the gene matches. The CDR3 has 15 residues. Per germline, CDR1 SGHTS and CDR2 YDEGEE.

This chain joins TRBV10-1 and TRBJ2-5; D call uncertain. Trimming pared 3 bases from V and 5 bases from J, leaving 16 bases between. Germline V gene sequence: CDR1 WNHNN, CDR2 SYGVQD (reference sequence). This CDR3 is 15 amino acids long. CDR3 bases: TGCGCCAGCAGTGATAGATCCGATCCGTGGGAGACCCAGTACTTC. It translates to CASSDRSDPWETQYF.

This clone was seen a handful of times. V is TRBV29-1 and J is TRBJ2-5; 11 bases agree with TRBD2. V gave up 5 bases and J gave up 11 bases; unmatched junction bases: 13. Germline CDR1 reads SQVTM; CDR2 reads ANQGSEA. The CDR3 spans 14 residues. CDR3 in amino acids: CSVRLAGRPLGQYF. The CDR3 bases are TGCAGCGTTCGACTAGCGGGACGGCCCTTAGGGCAGTACTTC.

This chain uses TRBV28 with TRBJ2-7; maybe TRBD1 (5 bases). CDR1 is MDHEN and CDR2 is SYDVKM in the germline V gene. V lost 3 bases and J lost 0, with 9 bases in between. The CDR3 has 14 amino acids. The CDR3 reads CASSFSGLSYEQYF. For the CDR3, the DNA is TGTGCCAGCAGTTTTTCAGGGCTCTCCTACGAGCAGTACTTC.